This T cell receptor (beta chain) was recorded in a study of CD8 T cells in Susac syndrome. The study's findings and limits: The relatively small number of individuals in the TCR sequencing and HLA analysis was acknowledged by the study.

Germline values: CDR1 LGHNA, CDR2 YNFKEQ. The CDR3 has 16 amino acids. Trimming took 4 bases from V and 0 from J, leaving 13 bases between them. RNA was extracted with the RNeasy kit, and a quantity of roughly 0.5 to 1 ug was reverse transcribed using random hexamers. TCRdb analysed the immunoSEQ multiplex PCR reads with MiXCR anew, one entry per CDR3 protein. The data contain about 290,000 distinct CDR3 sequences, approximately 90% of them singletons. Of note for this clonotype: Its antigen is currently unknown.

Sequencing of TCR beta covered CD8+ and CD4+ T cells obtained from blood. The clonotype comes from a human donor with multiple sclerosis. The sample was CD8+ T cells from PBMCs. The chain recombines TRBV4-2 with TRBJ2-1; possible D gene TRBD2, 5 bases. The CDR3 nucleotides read TGTGCCAGCAGCCTGGACTTACCGAGCTCCTACAATGAGCAGTTCTTC. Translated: CASSLDLPSSYNEQFF.